These T cell receptor beta chains were read from a single sample in a study of blood T cell repertoires in COVID-19. The data were produced by immunoSEQ multiplex PCR, yet TCRdb's version contains in-frame clones alone and is incomplete. The table records about 110,000 clones, more than 75% of them present only once. Material: peripheral blood. The receptors were sampled from a woman in her forties or fifties with acute or convalescent COVID-19. Each CDR3 is given with its conserved first and last residue. Fields, in order: J gene, V gene, D gene, clone size, CDR3 DNA, CDR3 protein. The D gene is left open where the match is weak. Some rows have no size entry. The others give once, few or many, or a class for an expanded clone.

TRBJ1-2	TRBV7-2	NA	NA	TGTGCCAGCAGCGCTTCAAGGGGGGGTCTTGGCTACACCTTC	CASSASRGGLGYTF
TRBJ2-6	TRBV2	TRBD2	NA	TGTGCCAGCAGTGAATCGGGGAGGGCTGGGGCCAACGTCCTGACTTTC	CASSESGRAGANVLTF
TRBJ2-1	TRBV7-9	TRBD2	NA	TGTGCCAGCAGCTCCGGTTCCGGGGGGTTTGACCAGTTCTTC	CASSSGSGGFDQFF
TRBJ2-7	TRBV3-1/TRBV3-2	TRBD1	NA	TGTGCCAGCAGCGCCCCGGGACAGGGACTGTACGAGCAGTACTTC	CASSAPGQGLYEQYF
TRBJ2-7	TRBV5-1	NA	NA	TGCGCCAGCAGCCGGGACACGCTGAAATACGAGCAGTACTTC	CASSRDTLKYEQYF
TRBJ2-5	TRBV9	TRBD1	once	TGTGCCAGCAGCCCCGACAGGGGGCAGGGGAACCTAGAGACCCAGTACTTC	CASSPDRGQGNLETQYF
TRBJ2-1	TRBV18	NA	NA	TGTGCCAGCTCACCCTCAGGTCAGGGAAGGTGGAGTGAGCAGTTCTTC	CASSPSGQGRWSEQFF
TRBJ2-7	TRBV29-1	TRBD1	NA	TGCAGCGTCGGGACAGCGCTCTCCTACGAGCAGTACTTC	CSVGTALSYEQYF
TRBJ2-3	TRBV13	TRBD2	NA	TGTGCCAGCAGCCCCGCGGGGGGGGCAGATACGCAGTATTTT	CASSPAGGADTQYF
TRBJ1-5	TRBV28	NA	NA	TGTGCCAGCAGTTTTCTCAGGGCAGGGTCGTCTCAGCCCCAGCATTTT	CASSFLRAGSSQPQHF
TRBJ1-5	TRBV30	NA	NA	TGTGCCTGGAGTGTACTGAGGGGGACACGGAATAGCAATCAGCCCCAGCATTTT	CAWSVLRGTRNSNQPQHF
TRBJ2-5	TRBV2	TRBD1	NA	TGTGCCAGCAGTCGGGACAGACAAGAGACCCAGTACTTC	CASSRDRQETQYF
TRBJ2-6	TRBV11-2	NA	NA	TGTGCCAGCAGCTTAGTACGGGCAGGGTACTCTGGGGCCAACGTCCTGACTTTC	CASSLVRAGYSGANVLTF
TRBJ2-2	TRBV5-4	TRBD2	NA	TGTGCCAGCAGCTTTAGCGGGAGGAGGGACACCGGGGAGCTGTTTTTT	CASSFSGRRDTGELFF
TRBJ1-2	TRBV6-6	NA	NA	TGTGCCAGCAGTTACTTGCAGGAAGCTAACTATGGCTACACCTTC	CASSYLQEANYGYTF
TRBJ2-7	TRBV11-2	NA	NA	TGTGCCAGCAGCTTAGGCGTGAACGATTACGAGCAGTACTTC	CASSLGVNDYEQYF
TRBJ1-1	TRBV6-1	NA	NA	TGTGCCAGCAGTGAAGGAGCGAACACTGAAGCTTTCTTT	CASSEGANTEAFF
TRBJ1-5	TRBV7-2	NA	NA	TGTGCCAGCAGCTTAGGAGGGTTGGAGGGACAGCCCCAGCATTTT	CASSLGGLEGQPQHF
TRBJ1-1	TRBV19	TRBD1	NA	TGTGCCAGTAGACAACGATGGACAGGGAACACTGAAGCTTTCTTT	CASRQRWTGNTEAFF
TRBJ1-1	TRBV5-4	TRBD1	NA	TGTGCCAGCAGCCCTGACAGGGGGCAAAAAGCTTTCTTT	CASSPDRGQKAFF
TRBJ1-4	TRBV6-6	NA	NA	TGTGCCAGCAGTTACCCACGACGGGAGGAAAAACTGTTTTTT	CASSYPRREEKLFF
TRBJ2-7	TRBV27	TRBD2	NA	TGTGCCAGCAGCCGAAGCGGGAGCTTCTACGAGCAGTACTTC	CASSRSGSFYEQYF
TRBJ1-6	TRBV25-1	TRBD1	NA	TGTGCCAGCAGTGGGACAGGGTTGTCACCCCTCCACTTT	CASSGTGLSPLHF
TRBJ2-4	TRBV11-1	NA	NA	TGTGCCAGCAGCTTAGTGCAGGGCGGAAACATTCAGTACTTC	CASSLVQGGNIQYF
TRBJ1-1	TRBV9	NA	NA	TGTGCCAGCAGCGTAACGGGGGGCTCGAGCACTGAAGCTTTCTTT	CASSVTGGSSTEAFF
TRBJ2-5	TRBV7-9	NA	NA	TGTGCCAGCAGCTGGGGGGGGCACCAAGAGACCCAGTACTTC	CASSWGGHQETQYF
TRBJ2-2	TRBV5-4	TRBD2	NA	TGTGCCAGCAGCTTGGTCGGGGGGTCAAACACCGGGGAGCTGTTTTTT	CASSLVGGSNTGELFF
TRBJ1-1	TRBV28	NA	NA	TGTGCCAGCCCCCCGGCAAGGGGCGCAGGGAACACTGAAGCTTTCTTT	CASPPARGAGNTEAFF
TRBJ2-3	TRBV12-5	NA	once	TGTGCTAGTGGTCCCCTCGGGTCAGATACGCAGTATTTT	CASGPLGSDTQYF
TRBJ2-1	TRBV7-2	TRBD1	NA	TGTGCCAGCAGCCACGGACAGGGCTATGAGCAGTTCTTC	CASSHGQGYEQFF
TRBJ2-7	TRBV28	TRBD2	NA	TGTGCCAGCAGTTCCCTGACTAGCGGGAGATCCGAGCAGTACTTC	CASSSLTSGRSEQYF
TRBJ1-5	TRBV29-1	TRBD1	NA	TGCAGCGCCCAGGGGGCAAATCAGCCCCAGCATTTT	CSAQGANQPQHF
TRBJ2-1	TRBV7-9	NA	once	TGTGCCAGCAGCTTTAGGGGGAGGGATGAGCAGTTCTTC	CASSFRGRDEQFF
TRBJ2-3	TRBV5-1	NA	NA	TGCGCCAGCAGCTTGGGGCTCAAATCCTCCACAGATACGCAGTATTTT	CASSLGLKSSTDTQYF
TRBJ2-3	TRBV7-2	TRBD2	NA	TGTGCCAGCAGCTTACTGGCGGGAGCGGGCACAGATACGCAGTATTTT	CASSLLAGAGTDTQYF
TRBJ1-2	TRBV27	NA	NA	TGTGCCAGCAGTCCGCAGGGTTTGCCGGCCTATGGCTACACCTTC	CASSPQGLPAYGYTF
TRBJ1-5	TRBV28	TRBD1	NA	TGTGCCAGCAGTTCCCGGGACAGCCCCAATCAGCCCCAGCATTTT	CASSSRDSPNQPQHF
TRBJ1-4	TRBV2	TRBD1	few	TGTGCTCTCGCGGGCAGGGGGCCGTCTAATGAAAAACTGTTTTTT	CALAGRGPSNEKLFF
TRBJ2-4	TRBV14	TRBD1	once	TGTGCCAAATGGGGGACAGCGACTAAACGGGGATTC	CAKWGTATKRGF
TRBJ2-2	TRBV10-1	TRBD1	once	TGCGCCAGCAATGACAGGGGTAAAACCGGGGAGCTGTTTTTT	CASNDRGKTGELFF
TRBJ1-2	TRBV15	NA	NA	TGTGCCACCCGGACAGTCGGAAAAAGGGATGGCTACACCTTC	CATRTVGKRDGYTF
TRBJ1-2	TRBV7-9	TRBD1	NA	TGTGCCAGCAGCCCGAGGACAGGGGGACATGGCTACACCTTC	CASSPRTGGHGYTF
TRBJ2-4	TRBV5-6	TRBD1	NA	TGTGCCAGCAGCTTACAGGGGAGCAGGCCGGGGAACATTCAGTACTTC	CASSLQGSRPGNIQYF
TRBJ2-6	TRBV7-9	TRBD2	NA	TGTGCCAGCAGCTCTCTACTAGCGGGGGGCTCTGGGGCCAACGTCCTGACTTTC	CASSSLLAGGSGANVLTF
TRBJ2-1	TRBV25-1	NA	NA	TGTGCCAGCAGTGAGGCAGGGGTGGGTGAGCAGTTCTTC	CASSEAGVGEQFF
TRBJ1-1	TRBV27	TRBD1	NA	TGTGCCAGCAGTTTATGGCGACAGGGGCCCACTGAAGCTTTCTTT	CASSLWRQGPTEAFF